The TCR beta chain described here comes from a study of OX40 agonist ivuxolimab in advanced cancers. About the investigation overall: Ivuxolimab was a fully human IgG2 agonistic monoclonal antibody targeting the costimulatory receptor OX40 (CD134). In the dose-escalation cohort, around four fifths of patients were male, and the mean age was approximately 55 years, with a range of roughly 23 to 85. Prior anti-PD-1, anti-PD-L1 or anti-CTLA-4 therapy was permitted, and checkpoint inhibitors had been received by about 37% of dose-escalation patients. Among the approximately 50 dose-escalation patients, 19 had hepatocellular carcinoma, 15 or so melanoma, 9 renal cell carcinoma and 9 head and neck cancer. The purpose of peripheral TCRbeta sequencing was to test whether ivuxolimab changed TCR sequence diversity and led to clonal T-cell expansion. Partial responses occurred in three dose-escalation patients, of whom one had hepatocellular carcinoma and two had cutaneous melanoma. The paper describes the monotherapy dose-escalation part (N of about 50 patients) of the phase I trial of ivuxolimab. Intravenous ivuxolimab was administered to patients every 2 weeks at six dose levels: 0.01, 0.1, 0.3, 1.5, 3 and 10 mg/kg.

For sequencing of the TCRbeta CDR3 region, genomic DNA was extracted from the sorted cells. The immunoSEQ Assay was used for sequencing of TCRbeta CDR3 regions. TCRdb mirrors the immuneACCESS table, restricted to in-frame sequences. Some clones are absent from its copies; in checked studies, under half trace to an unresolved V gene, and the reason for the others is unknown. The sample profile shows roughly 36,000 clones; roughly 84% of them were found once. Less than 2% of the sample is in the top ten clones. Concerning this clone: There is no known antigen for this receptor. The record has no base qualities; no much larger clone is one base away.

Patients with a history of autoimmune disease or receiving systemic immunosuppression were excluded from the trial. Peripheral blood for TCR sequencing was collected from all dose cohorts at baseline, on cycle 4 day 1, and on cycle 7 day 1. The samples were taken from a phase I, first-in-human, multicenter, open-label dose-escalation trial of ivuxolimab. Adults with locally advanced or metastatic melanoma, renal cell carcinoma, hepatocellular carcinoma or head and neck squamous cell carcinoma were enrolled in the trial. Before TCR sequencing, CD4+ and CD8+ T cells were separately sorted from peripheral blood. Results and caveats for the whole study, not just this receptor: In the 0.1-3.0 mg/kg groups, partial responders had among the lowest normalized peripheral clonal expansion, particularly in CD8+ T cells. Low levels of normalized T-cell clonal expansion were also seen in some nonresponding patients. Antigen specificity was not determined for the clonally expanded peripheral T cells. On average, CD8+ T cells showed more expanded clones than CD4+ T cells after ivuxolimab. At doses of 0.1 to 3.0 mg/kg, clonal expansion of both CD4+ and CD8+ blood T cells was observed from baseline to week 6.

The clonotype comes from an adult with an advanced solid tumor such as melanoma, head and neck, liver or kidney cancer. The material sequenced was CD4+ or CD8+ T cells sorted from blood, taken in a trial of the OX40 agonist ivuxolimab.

CDR3 loop: CASSPQFVAVYEQYF. The nucleotides are TGTGCCAGCAGCCCCCAATTTGTAGCGGTCTACGAGCAGTACTTC. The chain was built from TRBV5-4 and TRBJ2-7; the D region possibly corresponds to TRBD2 (6 bases align). The CDR3 numbers 15 residues from cysteine through phenylalanine. The read is trimmed to its CDR3 DNA, 45 bases read in frame from base 1. The germline ends are 17 bases apart after V is trimmed by 4 bases and J by 3 bases. The germline V gene (reference sequence) yields SGHNT for CDR1 and YYREEE for CDR2.